This record covers a single T cell receptor (beta chain). Libraries were prepared by immunoSEQ multiplex PCR; TCRdb keeps only in-frame clonotypes and omits some of them. The sample has around 620,000 clones; about 90% are singletons. This record belongs to a study of blood T cell repertoires in COVID-19. This receptor was taken from a young woman with acute or convalescent COVID-19. Sequenced input: peripheral blood.

The CDR3 bases are TGTGCCAGCAGCACCAGTCCCGCTCCGGGCTACACCTTC. It codes for CASSTSPAPGYTF. This chain joins TRBV7-2 and TRBJ1-2; D is undetermined. Trimming left V 5 bases short and J 8 bases short, with 15 bases between. The CDR3 length is 13 residues. The V gene's germline CDR1 is SGHTA and CDR2 FQGNSA.